What follows is one T cell receptor (beta chain) and its context. TCRdb fed the RT-PCR reads into MiXCR, producing one record per CDR3 protein. Here the sample spans more than 550,000 distinct CDR3 sequences, more than 13% being singletons. The CDR3 covers 15 residues. Per germline, CDR1 DFQATT and CDR2 SNEGSKA (reference sequence). V dropped 1 base and J dropped 3; count of bases not matched to a gene: 7. The sequenced sample was memory CD4+ T cells from blood. V is TRBV20-1 and J is TRBJ2-3, with TRBD2 matching over 7 bases. This clonotype was obtained from a female donor in good health, serving as a healthy control. The CDR3 loop is CSARVPTAGTDTQYF. CDR3 sequence (DNA): TGCAGTGCTAGAGTCCCTACAGCGGGAACAGATACGCAGTATTTT.